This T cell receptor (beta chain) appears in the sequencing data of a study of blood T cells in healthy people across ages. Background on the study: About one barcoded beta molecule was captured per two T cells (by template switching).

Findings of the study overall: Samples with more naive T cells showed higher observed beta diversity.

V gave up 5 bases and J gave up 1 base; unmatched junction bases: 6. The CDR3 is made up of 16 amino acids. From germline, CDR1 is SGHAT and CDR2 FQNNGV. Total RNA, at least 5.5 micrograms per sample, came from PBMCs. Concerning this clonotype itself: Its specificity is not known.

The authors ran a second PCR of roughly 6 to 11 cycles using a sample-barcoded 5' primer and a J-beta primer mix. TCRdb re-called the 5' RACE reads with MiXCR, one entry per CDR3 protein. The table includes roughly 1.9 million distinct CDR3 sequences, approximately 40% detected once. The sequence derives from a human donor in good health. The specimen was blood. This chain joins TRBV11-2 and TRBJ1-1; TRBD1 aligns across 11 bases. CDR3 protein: CASSTRDRGANTEAFF. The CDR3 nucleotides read TGTGCCAGCAGCACCCGGGACAGGGGGGCGAACACTGAAGCTTTCTTT.